Below, 29 T cell receptor beta chains from the same sample are listed, as sequenced in a study of cytomegalovirus exposure and HLA in healthy donors. The primer mix had 60 Vbeta and 13 Jbeta primers. Libraries were prepared by immunoSEQ multiplex PCR; TCRdb keeps only in-frame clonotypes and omits some of them. The sample has roughly 180,000 clones, around 80% seen once. The material sequenced was PBMCs. The receptor source for this set is a girl under 18 in good health and CMV-seropositive.

This chain uses TRBV5-1 with TRBJ1-2; D is undetermined. V was trimmed by 0 bases and J by 1 base, leaving 7 bases between them. The CDR3 consists of 14 residues. Germline CDR1 is SGHRS and CDR2 is YFSETQ. CDR3 nucleotides: TGCGCCAGCAGCTTGGGTCAGAATAACTATGGCTACACCTTC. Its translation is CASSLGQNNYGYTF.

This chain links TRBV11-2 with TRBJ2-5, with D possibly TRBD1 on 5 matching bases. The V gene lost 5 bases and the J gene lost 1 base, with 14 bases spanning the gap. Germline V CDR1 and CDR2: SGHAT, FQNNGV. CDR3 size: 15 residues. The CDR3: CASSNLRQSQETQYF. CDR3 DNA: TGTGCCAGCAGCAATTTGCGACAGTCCCAAGAGACCCAGTACTTC.

The CDR3 DNA follows: TGTGCCAGCAGCCAGGCCCGCGAGCAGTACTTC. This encodes CASSQAREQYF. The genes are TRBV14 and TRBJ2-7; D gene ambiguous. Between the trimmed V and J ends, which lost 3 bases and 6 bases, there was a span of 6 bases. CDR3 length: 11 residues. Germline V lookup: CDR1 SGHDN, CDR2 FVKESK.

The chain recombines TRBV29-1 with TRBJ2-1, with 12 bases identical to TRBD2. With 6 bases clipped from V and 5 bases from J, the junction kept 8 bases outside the gene matches. This CDR3 has 15 amino acids. Germline V gene lookup returns CDR1 SQVTM and CDR2 ANQGSEA. CDR3 DNA: TGCAGCGTGGGACGAAGACTAGCGGGAGACAATGAGCAGTTCTTC. The encoded protein is CSVGRRLAGDNEQFF.

The rearrangement joins TRBV18 to TRBJ2-1; TRBD2 matches 10 bases. With V trimmed by 5 bases and J by 6 bases, 4 bases remained unmatched. CDR3 length equals 14 residues. Germline-derived CDR1 and CDR2 are KGHSH and LQKENI. The CDR3 here is CASSELAGSNEQFF. The CDR3 region has the DNA TGTGCCAGCTCAGAACTAGCGGGAAGCAATGAGCAGTTCTTC.

V usage is TRBV7-9 and J usage is TRBJ2-3; 12 positions agree with TRBD2. The CDR3 is 19 amino acids. V lost 4 bases, J lost 2 bases, and 13 bases stayed unmatched. The germline gives CDR1 SEHNR, CDR2 FQNEAQ (reference sequence). The CDR3 protein is CASSSLYIRTSGNTDTQYF. In nucleotides, the CDR3 is TGTGCCAGCAGCTCCCTTTACATTAGGACTAGCGGGAACACAGATACGCAGTATTTT.

V usage is TRBV25-1 and J usage is TRBJ2-5; D is perhaps TRBD2 (6 bases). Trimming stripped 1 base from V and 2 bases from J, with 14 bases between. Germline loops: CDR1 MGHDK, CDR2 SYGVNS. CDR3 length: 16 amino acids. The CDR3 spells CASSEFAGSAQETQYF. The CDR3 DNA follows: TGTGCCAGCAGTGAATTTGCGGGGAGCGCTCAAGAGACCCAGTACTTC. The whole variable domain, remainder taken from reference TRBV25-1 and TRBJ2-5, is EADIYQTPRYLVIGTGKKITLECSQTMGHDKMYWYQQDPGMELHLIHYSYGVNSTEKGDLSSESTVSRIRTEHFPLTLESARPSHTSQYLCASSEFAGSAQETQYFGPGTRLLVL.

This chain uses TRBV7-2 with TRBJ2-1; 8 nucleotides agree with TRBD1. The ends lost 5 bases at V and 4 bases at J; junction bases unmatched: 4. Germline V gene lookup returns CDR1 SGHTA and CDR2 FQGNSA. The CDR3 loop spans 14 amino acids. CDR3 DNA sequence: TGTGCCAGCAGCCGACAGGGGTCGTACAATGAGCAGTTCTTC. Its translation: CASSRQGSYNEQFF. The variable domain in full, with the rest retrieved from reference TRBV7-2 and TRBJ2-1, is GAGVSQSPSNKVTEKGKDVELRCDPISGHTALYWYRQSLGQGLEFLIYFQGNSAPDKSGLPSDRFSAERTGGSVSTLTIQRTQQEDSAVYLCASSRQGSYNEQFFGPGTRLTVL.

V is TRBV5-1 and J is TRBJ2-1; TRBD2 matches 11 bases. Germline-derived CDR1 and CDR2 are SGHRS and YFSETQ. V dropped 2 bases and J dropped 8; count of bases not matched to a gene: 15. CDR3 length: 18 residues. CDR3 in amino acids: CASSFRIAGGHKGDEQFF. The CDR3 nucleotides are TGCGCCAGCAGCTTTCGGATAGCGGGAGGGCATAAGGGGGATGAGCAGTTCTTC.

The chain employs TRBV7-9 and TRBJ2-1; the match to TRBD1 covers 7 bases. CDR1 and CDR2 from the germline V gene are SEHNR and FQNEAQ (reference sequence). This CDR3 contains 13 residues. V gave up 5 bases and J gave up 4 bases; unmatched junction bases: 2. CDR3 protein: CASSETGYNEQFF. The CDR3 DNA sequence: TGTGCCAGCAGCGAGACAGGGTACAATGAGCAGTTCTTC.

The chain is built from TRBV5-8 and TRBJ1-1, with D maybe TRBD1 (5 bases). Trimming cost V 2 bases and J 8 bases, with 10 bases left between them. Germline values: CDR1 SGHTS, CDR2 YDEGEE. The CDR3 spans 12 residues. CDR3 nucleotide sequence: TGTGCCAGCAGCTTCGGGGGACGAGAAGCTTTCTTT. It translates to CASSFGGREAFF. Full variable domain (outside the CDR3, taken from reference TRBV5-8 and TRBJ1-1): EAGVTQSPTHLIKTRGQQATLRCSPISGHTSVYWYQQALGLGLQFLLWYDEGEERNRGNFPPRFSGRQFPNYSSELNVNALELEDSALYLCASSFGGREAFFGQGTRLTVV.

The chain uses TRBV5-1 and TRBJ2-2, with 10 bases lining up with TRBD1. V lost 5 bases, J lost 0 bases, and 7 bases stayed unmatched. Germline V gene sequence: CDR1 SGHRS, CDR2 YFSETQ. The CDR3 has 17 amino acids. The DNA for the CDR3 is TGCGCCAGCAGTCGACCGGGGACAGGGGCGAACACCGGGGAGCTGTTTTTT. As protein: CASSRPGTGANTGELFF. Based on the CDR3 plus reference TRBV5-1 and TRBJ2-2, the full variable domain is KAGVTQTPRYLIKTRGQQVTLSCSPISGHRSVSWYQQTPGQGLQFLFEYFSETQRNKGNFPGRFSGRQFSNSRSEMNVSTLELGDSALYLCASSRPGTGANTGELFFGEGSRLTVL.

V gene TRBV7-8 combines with J gene TRBJ2-7; TRBD1 aligns across 8 bases. Losses at the gene ends were 1 base for V and 4 bases for J; bases not matched to a gene: 6. This CDR3 has 15 amino acids. In germline, CDR1 is SGHVS, CDR2 FQNEAQ. The CDR3 loop reads CASSLGTGFRYEQYF. The CDR3 DNA reads TGTGCCAGCAGCTTAGGGACAGGGTTTAGGTACGAGCAGTACTTC.

The chain couples TRBV29-1 to TRBJ1-4; a possible D gene is TRBD1 (6 bases). The CDR3 is 15 amino acids. Germline V gene data show CDR1 as SQVTM and CDR2 as ANQGSEA. V was cut by 3 bases and J by 8 bases, with 19 bases left in between. CDR3: CSVDGLQGSREKLFF. The DNA of the CDR3 is TGCAGCGTTGATGGGTTACAGGGAAGTAGGGAAAAACTGTTTTTT.

The rearrangement links TRBV5-4 to TRBJ1-5, with a tentative D call TRBD1 (5 bases). Germline-derived CDR1 and CDR2 are SGHNT and YYREEE (reference sequence). The ends were cut back, 2 bases at V and 0 bases at J, with 9 bases in the middle. The CDR3 is made up of 15 amino acids. The CDR3 DNA follows: TGTGCCAGCAGCTTCGGGGGGAATAGCAATCAGCCCCAGCATTTT. This translates into CASSFGGNSNQPQHF.

This CDR3 reads CSVEWTSGSYEQYF. Here the CDR3 DNA reads TGCAGCGTTGAGTGGACTAGCGGGAGCTACGAGCAGTACTTC. The V gene is TRBV29-1, the J gene TRBJ2-7; 13 bases match TRBD2. The junction had 2 bases not matched to a gene; V was cut back by 3 bases and J by 3 bases. The CDR3 is 14 residues long. CDR1 SQVTM and CDR2 ANQGSEA come from the germline V gene.

V usage is TRBV7-9 and J usage is TRBJ2-1; TRBD1 might be the D (7 bases). CDR1 is SEHNR and CDR2 is FQNEAQ in the germline V gene (reference sequence). Deletions cut 5 bases from V and 7 bases from J, with 30 bases between. The CDR3 is 19 residues long. CDR3 sequence: CASSSPTPEVQGEENEQFF. In nucleotides, the CDR3 is TGTGCCAGCAGCAGTCCAACCCCGGAGGTCCAGGGGGAGGAAAATGAGCAGTTCTTC.

The chain employs TRBV7-9 and TRBJ2-2; D is uncertain. Germline V lookup: CDR1 SEHNR, CDR2 FQNEAQ (reference sequence). V was cut by 7 bases and J by 4 bases, with 16 bases left in between. The CDR3 contains 15 residues. The CDR3 region is CASIPGFTATGELFF. The CDR3 region has the DNA TGTGCCAGCATCCCCGGGTTCACCGCCACCGGGGAGCTGTTTTTT.

The rearrangement uses TRBV5-1 and TRBJ2-7, with D possibly being TRBD1 (6 bases). In germline, CDR1 is SGHRS, CDR2 YFSETQ. This CDR3 contains 14 residues. The V end was cut by 4 bases, the J end by 6 bases, with 17 bases between. CDR3 DNA: TGCGCCAGCAGCCCCGGGACATACTCCACCGAGCAGTACTTC. It encodes CASSPGTYSTEQYF.

In this sample, this clone turned up a few times. The chain combines TRBV6-5 with TRBJ1-2; D is undetermined. The V end lost 5 bases, the J end lost 7 bases, and 11 bases lay between the germline ends. The CDR3 length is 12 residues. Germline V gene data show CDR1 as MNHEY and CDR2 as SVGAGI. The CDR3 protein is CASSQRSGGYTF. The CDR3 DNA reads as TGTGCCAGCAGTCAACGGTCCGGTGGCTACACCTTC.

The chain uses TRBV30 and TRBJ2-7, with 7 bases aligning to TRBD2. The CDR3 length is 15 residues. Losses at the gene ends were 0 bases for V and 2 bases for J; bases not matched to a gene: 7. The V gene's germline CDR1 is GTSNPN and CDR2 SVGIG (reference sequence). The chain's CDR3 is CAWSVRGVETYEQYF. CDR3 nucleotides: TGTGCCTGGAGTGTACGGGGGGTGGAGACCTACGAGCAGTACTTC.

The gene calls are TRBV5-1 and TRBJ2-7; the match to TRBD1 covers 8 bases. CDR1 and CDR2 from the germline V gene are SGHRS and YFSETQ. Trimming removed 5 bases from V and 2 bases from J; junction bases left unmatched: 9. The CDR3 extends over 15 amino acids. The DNA of the CDR3 is TGCGCCAGCAGGCCCGGACAGGGTAGTCCCTACGAGCAGTACTTC. Translating gives CASRPGQGSPYEQYF.

The chain links TRBV15 to TRBJ2-1; 11 nucleotides agree with TRBD1. J was trimmed by 6 bases and V by 0 bases; bases with no gene match: 4. The germline V gene has CDR1 LNHNV and CDR2 YYDKDF (reference sequence). The CDR3 consists of 16 residues. The CDR3 here is CATSRDGGTGGNEQFF. The CDR3 nucleotides read TGTGCCACCAGCAGAGATGGGGGGACAGGGGGCAATGAGCAGTTCTTC.

The CDR3 coding sequence is TGTGCCATCAGTGCCCTACAAGAGACCCAGTACTTC. Its translation is CAISALQETQYF. V is TRBV10-3 and J is TRBJ2-5, with D hard to call. The CDR3 consists of 12 residues. Trimming removed 4 bases from V and 2 bases from J, with 5 bases in between. CDR1 and CDR2 from the germline V gene are ENHRY and SYGVKD.

The chain employs TRBV27 and TRBJ2-5; D gene unclear. The CDR3 is made up of 12 amino acids. Trimming stripped 4 bases from V and 2 bases from J, with 5 bases between. The germline V gene encodes CDR1 MNHEY and CDR2 SMNVEV (reference sequence). CDR3 bases: TGTGCCAGCAGTTCGAGACAAGAGACCCAGTACTTC. Protein sequence: CASSSRQETQYF.

The chain uses TRBV29-1 and TRBJ2-3, with 8 positions matching TRBD2. V shed 7 bases and J 0 bases; nucleotides not matched to a gene: 3. The CDR3 sequence is 13 residues long. Germline values: CDR1 SQVTM, CDR2 ANQGSEA. The CDR3 here is CSDLAGSTDTQYF. In nucleotides, the CDR3 is TGCAGCGACTTAGCGGGGAGCACAGATACGCAGTATTTT.

This clone was seen more than once but under ten times. The V gene is TRBV19, the J gene TRBJ1-1, with unresolved D. There are 15 residues in the CDR3. Germline-derived CDR1 and CDR2 are LNHDA and SQIVND (reference sequence). Trimming stripped 0 bases from V and 0 bases from J, with 8 bases between. CDR3 sequence reads: CASSIEGLLNTEAFF. CDR3 coding DNA: TGTGCCAGTAGTATAGAAGGACTGTTGAACACTGAAGCTTTCTTT.

Concerning this clone itself: The identical CDR3 is also encoded by other nucleotide sequences in the sample. The CDR3 loop is CASTPGQSPNQPQHF. CDR3 in DNA: TGTGCCAGTACTCCGGGACAGAGCCCCAATCAGCCCCAGCATTTT. The rearrangement joins TRBV19 to TRBJ1-5, with TRBD1 matching 7 bases. Germline-derived CDR1 and CDR2 are LNHDA and SQIVND (reference sequence). The CDR3 length is 15 residues. The J segment lost 3 bases and the V segment lost 7 bases, leaving 9 bases of the junction unmatched.

Here the CDR3 reads CASARGGTQYF. The CDR3 region has the DNA TGTGCCAGCGCGAGAGGGGGTACGCAGTATTTT. The V call is TRBV6-1, the J call TRBJ2-3, with D tentatively TRBD1 (6 bases). Trimming pared 8 bases from V and 8 bases from J, leaving 11 bases between. The CDR3 spans 11 residues. Germline CDR1 and CDR2: MNHNS and SASEGT.